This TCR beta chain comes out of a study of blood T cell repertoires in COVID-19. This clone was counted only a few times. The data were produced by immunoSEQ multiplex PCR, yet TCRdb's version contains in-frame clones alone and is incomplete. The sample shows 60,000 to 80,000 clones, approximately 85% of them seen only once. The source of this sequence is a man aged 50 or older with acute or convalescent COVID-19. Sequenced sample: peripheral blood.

Written as DNA, the CDR3 is TGTGCCAGTGAGGCGCTAGCAACAGATACGCAGTATTTT. Its protein product is CASEALATDTQYF. The gene calls are TRBV7-2 and TRBJ2-3, with a possible D match to TRBD2 (5 bases). Trimming took off 9 bases at V and 3 bases at J, with 13 bases between the two ends. The CDR3 totals 13 residues. CDR1 SGHTA and CDR2 FQGNSA come from the germline V gene. The entire variable domain, with the rest obtained from reference TRBV7-2 and TRBJ2-3, is as follows: GAGVSQSPSNKVTEKGKDVELRCDPISGHTALYWYRQSLGQGLEFLIYFQGNSAPDKSGLPSDRFSAERTGGSVSTLTIQRTQQEDSAVYLCASEALATDTQYFGPGTRLTVL.